What follows are 28 T cell receptor beta chains derived from one specimen sequenced in a study of liver allograft versus peripheral blood T cells. About the research overall: Blood and transplanted-liver T cell receptor repertoires from recipients were compared.

TCRdb processed the reads anew with MiXCR; each CDR3 protein has one entry. The profile shows over 10,000 distinct CDR3 sequences, approximately 17% of them singletons. The receptor set was obtained from a human patient who had a liver transplant. A share of the T cells may be of graft donor origin.

This clonotype turned up a few times. J is TRBJ2-5 and V is TRBV12-3 or TRBV12-4; 11 positions agree with TRBD2. Losses at the gene ends were 6 bases for V and 1 base for J; bases not matched to a gene: 7. The CDR3 has 16 amino acids. The CDR3 loop reads CASSLTSGGTQETQYF. The CDR3 region has the DNA TGTGCCAGCAGCCTTACTAGCGGGGGAACCCAAGAGACCCAGTACTTC.

The V gene is TRBV5-6, the J gene TRBJ2-5; no clear D gene. CDR1 and CDR2 (germline): SGHDT, YYEEEE. With 4 bases removed from V and 1 base from J, the gap between germline ends came to 11 bases. This CDR3 is built from 14 residues. The CDR3 DNA reads as TGTGCCAGCAGCCTACCCGGCCTCCAAGAGACCCAGTACTTC. Translated, it gives CASSLPGLQETQYF.

By sample share, this clonotype is medium-sized (0.01 to 0.1%). The chain combines TRBV19 with TRBJ2-2; the D is unclear. The CDR3 has 16 residues. The germline CDR1 and CDR2 sequences are LNHDA and SQIVND (reference sequence). The V end lost 3 bases, the J end lost 1 base, and 12 bases lay between the germline ends. CDR3: CASSIRRTENTGELFF. CDR3 nucleotides: TGTGCCAGTAGTATTAGAAGGACGGAGAACACCGGGGAGCTGTTTTTT.

The chain employs TRBV7-9 and TRBJ2-5; no firm D call. The CDR3 contains 11 residues. Germline CDR1 reads SEHNR; CDR2 reads FQNEAQ (reference sequence). V dropped 5 bases and J dropped 5 bases, with 6 bases sitting between them. As DNA, the CDR3 is TGTGCCAGCAGCAATATGGAGACCCAGTACTTC. This sequence encodes CASSNMETQYF. The full variable domain, in which reference TRBV7-9 and TRBJ2-5 provide the parts outside the CDR3, is DTGVSQNPRHKITKRGQNVTFRCDPISEHNRLYWYRQTLGQGPEFLTYFQNEAQLEKSRLLSDRFSAERPKGSFSTLEIQRTEQGDSAMYLCASSNMETQYFGPGTRLLVL.

The V gene is TRBV15, the J gene TRBJ2-5, with 12 nucleotides matching TRBD2. Per germline, CDR1 LNHNV and CDR2 YYDKDF (reference sequence). Unmatched junction bases numbered 9, after V lost 3 bases and J lost 4 bases. There are 17 residues in the CDR3. The CDR3 nucleotides are TGTGCCACCAGCAGGACTAGCGGGAGAGGGGCCAGAGAGACCCAGTACTTC. This translates into CATSRTSGRGARETQYF.

Relative to its sample, this clonotype is medium-sized. CDR3 residues: CAIKDRQGDTEAFF. CDR3 DNA: TGTGCCATCAAAGATCGACAGGGTGACACTGAAGCTTTCTTT. The rearrangement joins TRBV10-3 to TRBJ1-1, with 7 bases that match TRBD1. This CDR3 has 14 amino acids. After removal of 7 bases from V and 3 bases from J, the junction contained 8 bases not matched to a gene. Per germline, CDR1 ENHRY and CDR2 SYGVKD.

This clonotype is deemed medium-sized (0.01 to 0.1%). The V call is TRBV10-3, the J call TRBJ2-3; TRBD1 might be the D (6 bases). CDR1 is ENHRY and CDR2 is SYGVKD in the germline V gene. With 10 bases removed from V and 8 bases from J, the gap between germline ends came to 25 bases. The CDR3 totals 15 residues. The CDR3 loop is CATTREQGASGTQYF. CDR3 in DNA: TGTGCCACAACCAGGGAACAGGGCGCATCGGGTACGCAGTATTTT.

By sample fraction, this clonotype is medium-sized. The J gene is TRBJ2-3, the V gene TRBV18, with D perhaps TRBD1 (5 bases). The germline V gene encodes CDR1 KGHSH and CDR2 LQKENI. V shed 5 bases and J shed 6 bases, with 9 bases lying between them. The CDR3 is made up of 12 amino acids. The CDR3 DNA follows: TGTGCCAGCTCATCGTCAGGGGATACGCAGTATTTT. It yields the protein CASSSSGDTQYF.

This clonotype occurred many times. The chain carries TRBV28 and TRBJ1-1; D is perhaps TRBD1 (6 bases). CDR1 is MDHEN, CDR2 SYDVKM, per germline. V was shortened by 6 bases and J by 4 bases, with 15 bases between the two germline ends. The CDR3 is 14 amino acids. CDR3 residues: CASRSTGTGTEAFF. The DNA for the CDR3 is TGTGCCAGCAGGTCCACAGGGACGGGCACTGAAGCTTTCTTT.

Comment on this clonotype: A read error may be the cause here, since a much bigger clone is one base away. The chain has TRBV6-2 or TRBV6-3 and TRBJ1-6; TRBD1 agrees at 9 bases. The CDR3 runs 15 residues. CDR1 and CDR2 from the germline V gene are MNHEY and SVGEGT. The CDR3 DNA sequence: TGTGCCAGCAGACAGGGGGCGCCCTATAATTCACCCCTCCGCTTT. As protein: CASRQGAPYNSPLRF.

The chain recombines TRBV6-5 with TRBJ2-2; 7 bases fit TRBD1. The CDR3 runs 14 residues. Trimming took 6 bases from V and 4 from J; bases not matched to a gene: 5. Germline CDR1 MNHEY, CDR2 SVGAGI. The CDR3 loop is CASRTNRGTGELFF. The CDR3 DNA reads TGTGCCAGCAGGACCAACAGGGGCACCGGGGAGCTGTTTTTT.

This clonotype appeared many times. The chain is built from TRBV14 and TRBJ1-6; the D is unclear. With 4 bases removed from V and 0 bases from J, the gap between germline ends came to 13 bases. The germline gives CDR1 SGHDN, CDR2 FVKESK. CDR3 length: 17 amino acids. CDR3 sequence: CASSPWTASSYNSPLHF. Here the CDR3 DNA reads TGTGCCAGCAGCCCATGGACCGCCAGCTCCTATAATTCACCCCTCCACTTT.

The chain recombines TRBV27 with TRBJ2-1; D call uncertain. The CDR3 contains 12 residues. The germline V and J ends were trimmed by 5 bases and 4 bases, with 6 bases remaining between them. Germline V CDR1 and CDR2: MNHEY, SMNVEV (reference sequence). For the CDR3, the DNA is TGTGCCAGCAGTCGGGTTTACAATGAGCAGTTCTTC. As protein: CASSRVYNEQFF.

This clonotype was seen at least ten times. The V call is TRBV19, the J call TRBJ1-5, with D uncertain. The V gene's germline CDR1 is LNHDA and CDR2 SQIVND (reference sequence). The CDR3 has 14 residues. Trimming took off 0 bases at V and 4 bases at J, with 7 bases between the two ends. CDR3 sequence: CASSIDGMNQPQHF. The DNA for the CDR3 is TGTGCCAGTAGTATAGACGGCATGAATCAGCCCCAGCATTTT.

The CDR3 sequence: CASSLRGQTEAFF. As DNA, the CDR3 is TGTGCCAGCAGCTTGAGAGGACAGACTGAAGCTTTCTTT. The V and J genes are TRBV7-2 and TRBJ1-1; weak D call: TRBD1 (6 bases). Looked up from germline, CDR1 is SGHTA and CDR2 is FQGNSA. V was clipped by 3 bases and J by 5 bases, with 10 bases between them. The CDR3 covers 13 residues.

In its sample, this clonotype is medium-sized. The junction does not match germline at one end; this may be a read error. The chain links TRBV7-2 to TRBJ2-1, with D tentatively TRBD2 (6 bases). CDR1 and CDR2 (germline): SGHTA, FQGNSA. This CDR3 has 15 amino acids. The CDR3 coding sequence is TGTGCCAGCAGATTAGGTGGGACTGAATACAATGAGCAGTTCTTC. The encoded protein is CASRLGGTEYNEQFF.

Ten or more counts support this clonotype. J is TRBJ1-3 and V is TRBV27; 7 nucleotides align to TRBD1. With V trimmed by 5 bases and J by 2 bases, 6 bases remained unmatched. Germline V gene sequence: CDR1 MNHEY, CDR2 SMNVEV (reference sequence). CDR3 length: 15 amino acids. CDR3 in amino acids: CASSPTGSAGNTIYF. The CDR3 DNA follows: TGTGCCAGCAGTCCGACAGGGTCCGCTGGAAACACCATATATTTT.

This clonotype has only a few counts. V and J are TRBV20-1 and TRBJ2-5, with TRBD2 matching over 7 bases. The CDR3 is made up of 12 amino acids. Unmatched junction bases numbered 8, after V lost 7 bases and J lost 6 bases. CDR1 and CDR2 from the germline V gene are DFQATT and SNEGSKA (reference sequence). The CDR3 bases are TGCAGTGGTAGGGAGGGGCAACAGACCCAGTACTTC. It yields the protein CSGREGQQTQYF.

This clonotype was detected ten times or more. The rearrangement joins TRBV6-5 to TRBJ2-1; 12 nucleotides agree with TRBD2. CDR1 and CDR2 from the germline V gene are MNHEY and SVGAGI. This CDR3 comprises 16 residues. V dropped 2 bases and J dropped 7; count of bases not matched to a gene: 6. The DNA for the CDR3 is TGTGCCAGCAGTTACGATCTAGCGGGGGGGCGAAATGAGCAGTTCTTC. Its protein product is CASSYDLAGGRNEQFF.

This clonotype was found many times. The chain uses TRBV19 and TRBJ1-5; 10 positions match TRBD1. Germline V lookup: CDR1 LNHDA, CDR2 SQIVND (reference sequence). The CDR3 covers 14 residues. V trimming: 5 bases; J trimming: 7 bases; junction bases outside the gene matches: 5. The CDR3 DNA reads as TGTGCCAGTAGTGGGGACAGGGGTATGCAGCCCCAGCATTTT. Its protein product is CASSGDRGMQPQHF.

A remark on this clonotype: A much larger clonotype is one base distant, so this may be a read error. V is TRBV19 and J is TRBJ2-1; 8 bases map to TRBD2. V was clipped by 6 bases and J by 6 bases; unmatched bases: 10. Looked up from germline, CDR1 is LNHDA and CDR2 is SQIVND (reference sequence). The CDR3 is 15 amino acids. The CDR3 DNA reads TGTGCCAGTAGACCCGGACTAGCAGGGTTCAATGAGCAGTTCTTC. Protein sequence: CASRPGLAGFNEQFF. The entire variable domain, with the rest obtained from reference TRBV19 and TRBJ2-1, is as follows: DGGITQSPKYLFRKEGQNVTLSCEQNLNHDAMYWYRQDPGQGLRLIYYSQIVNDFQKGDIAEGYSVSREKKESFPLTVTSAQKNPTAFYLCASRPGLAGFNEQFFGPGTRLTVL.

This clonotype was seen many times. The chain is built from TRBV28 and TRBJ1-2; the D gene is possibly TRBD1 (6 bases). The CDR3 covers 13 residues. The V and J ends lost 6 bases and 2 bases respectively, with 10 bases between them. Germline CDR1 and CDR2: MDHEN and SYDVKM. The chain's CDR3 is CASRPQGNYGYTF. The CDR3 DNA reads as TGTGCCAGCAGACCACAGGGCAACTATGGCTACACCTTC.

This clonotype is termed medium-sized. The CDR3 region has the DNA TGTGCCAGCACCCAACGGGGCTATAACGGGGAGCTGTTTTTT. The encoded protein is CASTQRGYNGELFF. The chain carries TRBV11-2 and TRBJ2-2, with D possibly being TRBD1 or TRBD2 (5 bases each). V dropped 7 bases and J dropped 7 bases, with 16 bases sitting between them. This CDR3 region has 14 residues. CDR1 is SGHAT, CDR2 FQNNGV, per germline.

In nucleotides, the CDR3 is TGTGCCAGCAACCTGAACCTCTACCACAATGAGCAGTTCTTC. Translated, it gives CASNLNLYHNEQFF. The chain carries TRBV7-9 and TRBJ2-1, with D uncertain. V lost 7 bases and J lost 5, with 15 bases in between. The CDR3 sequence is 14 residues long. Germline loops: CDR1 SEHNR, CDR2 FQNEAQ (reference sequence).

V is TRBV20-1 and J is TRBJ2-1; maybe TRBD1 (6 bases). With 5 bases removed from V and 0 bases from J, the gap between germline ends came to 17 bases. This CDR3 contains 16 residues. Germline lookup yields CDR1 DFQATT and CDR2 SNEGSKA (reference sequence). This chain's CDR3 is CSAGGQRGSSYNEQFF. Here the CDR3 DNA reads TGCAGTGCTGGAGGACAGCGTGGGAGCTCCTACAATGAGCAGTTCTTC.

Many counts were recorded for this clonotype. V and J are TRBV5-4 and TRBJ2-6; possibly TRBD1 for D (6 bases). Germline CDR1 is SGHNT and CDR2 is YYREEE (reference sequence). The CDR3 sequence is 17 residues long. Trimming removed 4 bases from V and 2 bases from J, with 16 bases in between. This CDR3 reads CASSPQGKAAGANVLTF. As DNA, the CDR3 is TGTGCCAGCAGCCCCCAGGGGAAGGCGGCTGGGGCCAACGTCCTGACTTTC.

This chain links TRBV12-3 or TRBV12-4 with TRBJ1-5; D unresolved. The CDR3 runs to 14 residues. V lost 2 bases to trimming and J lost 1 base, with 6 bases between them. The CDR3 coding sequence is TGTGCCAGCAGTTTATATGGGAGCAATCAGCCCCAGCATTTT. Amino acids: CASSLYGSNQPQHF.

This clonotype was observed at least ten times. The chain couples TRBV6-1 to TRBJ1-2; D is perhaps TRBD1 (6 bases). V was clipped by 7 bases and J by 9 bases, with 21 bases between them. CDR1 MNHNS and CDR2 SASEGT come from the germline V gene. The CDR3 spans 14 residues. CDR3 protein: CASTATGTLGSYTF. CDR3 DNA sequence: TGTGCCAGCACAGCGACAGGCACCCTTGGGAGCTACACCTTC.